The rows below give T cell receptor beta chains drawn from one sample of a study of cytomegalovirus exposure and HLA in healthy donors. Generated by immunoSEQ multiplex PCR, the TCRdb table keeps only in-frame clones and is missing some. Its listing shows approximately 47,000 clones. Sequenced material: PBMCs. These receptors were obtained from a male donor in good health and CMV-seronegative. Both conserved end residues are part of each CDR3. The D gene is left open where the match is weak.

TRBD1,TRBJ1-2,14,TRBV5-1,TGCGCCAGCAGCTTCGGGACAGGGAACTATGGCTACACCTTC,CASSFGTGNYGYTF
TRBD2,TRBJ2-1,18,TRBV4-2,TGTGCCAGCAGCCAAGATCTCTCGCGGGGGAGCTCCTACAATGAGCAGTTCTTC,CASSQDLSRGSSYNEQFF
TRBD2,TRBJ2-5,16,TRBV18,TGTGCCAGCTCACCAATTAGCGGGGGGGCCGGAGAGACCCAGTACTTC,CASSPISGGAGETQYF
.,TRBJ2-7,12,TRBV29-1,TGCAGCGTTGAGACAGGACTTGATGAGCAGTACTTC,CSVETGLDEQYF
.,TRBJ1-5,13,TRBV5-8,TGTGCCAGCAGCTTGTCAGGGTCCCAGCCCCAGCATTTT,CASSLSGSQPQHF
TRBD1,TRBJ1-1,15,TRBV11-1,TGTGCCAGCAGCTTCTCCGGGACAGCGAACACTGAAGCTTTCTTT,CASSFSGTANTEAFF
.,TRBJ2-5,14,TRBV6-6,TGTGCCAGCAGATCAAACACAGACAGGGAGACCCAGTACTTC,CASRSNTDRETQYF
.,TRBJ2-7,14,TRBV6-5,TGTGCCAGCAGTATTGGGGCAGGGCTCAACGAGCAGTACTTC,CASSIGAGLNEQYF
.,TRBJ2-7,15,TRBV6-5,TGTGCCAGCAGTTCCATATCAGGAGGCTCCTACGAGCAGTACTTC,CASSSISGGSYEQYF
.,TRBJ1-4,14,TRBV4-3,TGCGCCAGCAGCCCAAGACAGGAACGAGAAAAACTGTTTTTT,CASSPRQEREKLFF
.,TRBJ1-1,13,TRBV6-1,TGTGCCAGCAATCAGATAATGAACACTGAAGCTTTCTTT,CASNQIMNTEAFF
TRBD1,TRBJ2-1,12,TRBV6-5,TGTGCCAGCAGGTCGGACAGGGGTTGGCAGTTCTTC,CASRSDRGWQFF
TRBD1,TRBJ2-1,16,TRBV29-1,TGCAGCGCTGCCCTCATACAGGGGGCGAAAGTCAATGAGCAGTTCTTC,CSAALIQGAKVNEQFF
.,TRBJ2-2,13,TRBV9,TGTGCCAGCAGCATCCGTTACACCGGGGAGCTGTTTTTT,CASSIRYTGELFF
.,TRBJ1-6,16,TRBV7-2,TGTGCCAGCAGCCCCCGAGAGACAGCCTATAATTCACCCCTCCACTTT,CASSPRETAYNSPLHF
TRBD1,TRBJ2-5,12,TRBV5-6,TGTGCCAGCCTTAGGGGGCGAGAGACCCAGTACTTC,CASLRGRETQYF
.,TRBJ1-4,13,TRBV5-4,TGTGCCAGCAGCTTGGGAGGCAATGAAAAACTGTTTTTT,CASSLGGNEKLFF
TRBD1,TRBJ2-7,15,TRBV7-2,TGTGCCAGCAGCTCAGGTCCGGGACAGGGAAACGAGCAGTACTTC,CASSSGPGQGNEQYF
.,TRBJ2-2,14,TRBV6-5,TGTGCCAGCAGTTCACAGGGGAACACCGGGGAGCTGTTTTTT,CASSSQGNTGELFF
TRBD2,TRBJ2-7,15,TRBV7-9,TGTGCCAGCAGCACCCTAGCGGGGGGGCGGTACGAGCAGTACTTC,CASSTLAGGRYEQYF
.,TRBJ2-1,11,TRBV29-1,TGCAGCGTTATTAACTACAATGAGCAGTTCTTC,CSVINYNEQFF
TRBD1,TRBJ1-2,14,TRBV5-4,TGTGCCAGCAGCCTTCTTTGGACAGGGGTGGGCTACACCTTC,CASSLLWTGVGYTF